Listed here are 24 T cell receptor beta chains from one sample, sequenced in a study of blood T cell repertoires in COVID-19. Clones were read by immunoSEQ multiplex PCR, and TCRdb kept only the in-frame ones, dropping some. The sample lists about 170,000 clones, approximately 81% occurring once. Input material: peripheral blood. The receptors were gathered from a woman aged 70-85 years with COVID-19, enrolled during active disease.

The rearrangement joins TRBV28 to TRBJ1-5, with D unclear. Germline V CDR1 and CDR2: MDHEN, SYDVKM. Trimming took off 7 bases at V and 3 bases at J, with 13 bases between the two ends. The CDR3 is 14 residues long. The CDR3 region is CASTITEFNQPQHF. Here the CDR3 DNA reads TGTGCCAGCACCATAACGGAGTTCAATCAGCCCCAGCATTTT.

The chain employs TRBV5-1 and TRBJ1-6, with 11 bases fitting TRBD1. Unmatched junction bases numbered 4, after V lost 4 bases and J lost 7 bases. This CDR3 spans 15 amino acids. Germline V gene sequence: CDR1 SGHRS, CDR2 YFSETQ. The CDR3 sequence is CASSPGQGGNSPLHF. The DNA for the CDR3 is TGCGCCAGCAGCCCGGGACAGGGGGGAAATTCACCCCTCCACTTT.

The chain is built from TRBV5-1 and TRBJ1-6, with D possibly matching TRBD1 (5 bases). The CDR3 extends over 11 amino acids. In germline, CDR1 is SGHRS, CDR2 YFSETQ. This CDR3 is CPRGGNSPLHF. In DNA, the CDR3 is TGCCCCCGGGGGGGTAATTCACCCCTCCACTTT.

The J gene is TRBJ2-2, the V gene TRBV19; D is uncertain. Trimming cost V 5 bases and J 4 bases, with 5 bases left between them. Germline V gene lookup returns CDR1 LNHDA and CDR2 SQIVND (reference sequence). The length of the CDR3 is 12 residues. CDR3 in amino acids: CASSVITGELFF. The CDR3 nucleotides read TGTGCCAGTAGTGTTATCACCGGGGAGCTGTTTTTT.

This clone was observed once. The CDR3 spells CASKLQGGSEAFF. The DNA for the CDR3 is TGCGCCAGCAAACTACAGGGAGGGTCTGAAGCTTTCTTT. The chain employs TRBV4-1 and TRBJ1-1, with D perhaps matching TRBD1 (6 bases). The V end was cut by 7 bases, the J end by 6 bases, with 15 bases between. The CDR3 runs to 13 residues. Germline V lookup: CDR1 MGHRA, CDR2 YSYEKL.

The chain recombines TRBV6-5 with TRBJ1-2; 9 bases are shared with TRBD1. Germline CDR1 MNHEY, CDR2 SVGAGI. The CDR3 is 15 amino acids. Trimming took 6 bases from V and 5 from J; bases not matched to a gene: 10. CDR3 amino acids: CASRDSGTGLYGYTF. The CDR3 DNA reads TGTGCCAGCAGGGACAGCGGGACAGGGCTTTATGGCTACACCTTC.

This clone was seen just once. The CDR3 nucleotides are TGTGCCAGCAGCGTAGCAGGGGAACTTGAGCAGTTCTTC. Residues: CASSVAGELEQFF. The J gene is TRBJ2-1, the V gene TRBV9; D perhaps matches TRBD1 (6 bases). This CDR3 has 13 amino acids. The V end lost 0 bases, the J end lost 9 bases, and 10 bases lay between the germline ends. Germline-derived CDR1 and CDR2 are SGDLS and YYNGEE.

This clone appeared many times. The same CDR3 also results from other DNA sequences found in this sample. The chain combines TRBV6-1 with TRBJ1-1; D may be TRBD1 (6 bases). The germline V gene has CDR1 MNHNS and CDR2 SASEGT. The CDR3 contains 12 residues. V was pared by 3 bases and J by 10 bases, with 12 bases between. The CDR3 here is CASSEGGRGAFF. The DNA for the CDR3 is TGTGCCAGCAGTGAGGGGGGGCGAGGAGCTTTCTTT.

Only a few counts were recorded for this clone. The V call is TRBV7-2, the J call TRBJ2-1, with D perhaps TRBD2 (6 bases). The germline CDR1 and CDR2 sequences are SGHTA and FQGNSA. Trimming removed 5 bases from V and 4 bases from J, with 21 bases in between. The CDR3 is 17 residues long. The CDR3 here is CASSPPAYVGGYNEQFF. The CDR3 nucleotides read TGTGCCAGCAGCCCGCCAGCATACGTGGGGGGTTACAATGAGCAGTTCTTC.

J is TRBJ2-1 and V is TRBV6-5; 8 bases are shared with TRBD1. Trimming at V came to 6 bases and at J to 7 bases, leaving 11 bases not matched to a gene. This CDR3 has 15 residues. CDR1 is MNHEY, CDR2 SVGAGI, per germline. CDR3 coding DNA: TGTGCCAGCAGCCGCGGGACAGGTGGGGGGAATGAGCAGTTCTTC. As protein: CASSRGTGGGNEQFF.

The chain combines TRBV28 with TRBJ2-7; D is possibly TRBD2 (6 bases). With 5 bases removed from V and 0 bases from J, the gap between germline ends came to 23 bases. Germline V lookup: CDR1 MDHEN, CDR2 SYDVKM. This CDR3 has 18 residues. In DNA form, the CDR3 reads TGTGCCAGCAGTCCACCCATATCCGGAGGGGCCCGCTCCTACGAGCAGTACTTC. Translated, it gives CASSPPISGGARSYEQYF.

V and J are TRBV30 and TRBJ1-1, with D unresolved. Trimming took off 4 bases at V and 0 bases at J, with 9 bases between the two ends. Germline V lookup: CDR1 GTSNPN, CDR2 SVGIG (reference sequence). The CDR3 sequence is 13 residues long. CDR3 bases: TGTGCCTGGATGCCCGACATGAACACTGAAGCTTTCTTT. Its translation: CAWMPDMNTEAFF.

This clone appeared a few times. The chain combines TRBV10-3 with TRBJ1-6, with 7 bases identical to TRBD1. The V and J ends lost 2 bases and 8 bases, in that order; junction bases with no gene match: 3. This CDR3 is built from 14 residues. Per germline, CDR1 ENHRY and CDR2 SYGVKD. The CDR3 reads CAISERQGDSPLHF. For the CDR3, the DNA is TGTGCCATCAGTGAGCGACAGGGTGATTCACCCCTCCACTTT.

V gene TRBV5-6 combines with J gene TRBJ1-2; 7 bases align to TRBD1. J lost 8 bases, V lost 0 bases, and 16 bases had no gene match. Germline V gene lookup returns CDR1 SGHDT and CDR2 YYEEEE. The CDR3 is 17 amino acids. The CDR3 region has the DNA TGTGCCAGCAGCTTGGCCGGAACAGGGGATGTCTCGCGGGGCTACACCTTC. Residues: CASSLAGTGDVSRGYTF.

The rearrangement links TRBV19 to TRBJ1-4; D is undetermined. V lost 10 bases and J lost 0, with 18 bases in between. Germline loops: CDR1 LNHDA, CDR2 SQIVND (reference sequence). The CDR3 length is 16 residues. CDR3 in DNA: TGTGCCACCTCGACCGGAGTTCCTGCAACTAATGAAAAACTGTTTTTT. This encodes CATSTGVPATNEKLFF.

The genes are TRBV10-2 and TRBJ2-1, with 9 bases lining up with TRBD1. Per the germline V gene, CDR1 is WSHSY and CDR2 is SAAADI. After removal of 6 bases from V and 6 bases from J, the junction contained 12 bases not matched to a gene. CDR3 length: 16 residues. The CDR3: CASSDPSGQGTNEQFF. CDR3 nucleotides: TGCGCCAGCAGCGATCCGAGCGGACAGGGGACCAATGAGCAGTTCTTC.

The CDR3 sequence is CASSLARGGKYSNQPQHF. The DNA for the CDR3 is TGTGCCAGCAGCTTGGCCCGCGGGGGGAAATATAGCAATCAGCCCCAGCATTTT. The chain uses TRBV5-5 and TRBJ1-5; D is possibly TRBD1 (5 bases). V was cut by 0 bases and J by 0 bases, with 16 bases left in between. Per the germline V gene, CDR1 is SGHKS and CDR2 is YYEKEE (reference sequence). The CDR3 sequence is 18 residues long.

The rearrangement links TRBV10-2 to TRBJ2-2, with 10 bases lining up with TRBD2. With V trimmed by 5 bases and J by 4 bases, 4 bases remained unmatched. The germline V gene encodes CDR1 WSHSY and CDR2 SAAADI. The CDR3 has 15 amino acids. The CDR3 region is CASSPSGGATGELFF. In nucleotides, the CDR3 is TGCGCCAGCAGTCCTAGCGGGGGTGCCACCGGGGAGCTGTTTTTT.

V and J are TRBV28 and TRBJ1-2; 10 positions agree with TRBD1. The CDR3 has 13 residues. The J segment lost 13 bases and the V segment lost 4 bases, leaving 9 bases of the junction unmatched. Per germline, CDR1 MDHEN and CDR2 SYDVKM. The CDR3 reads CASSSRDRGMGTF. As DNA, the CDR3 is TGTGCCAGCAGTTCCCGGGACAGGGGAATGGGCACCTTC.

Only a few counts were recorded for this clone. The chain has TRBV5-6 and TRBJ2-1; 11 positions match TRBD2. Looked up from germline, CDR1 is SGHDT and CDR2 is YYEEEE. V dropped 3 bases and J dropped 9; count of bases not matched to a gene: 8. This CDR3 spans 15 amino acids. CDR3 sequence: CASSYLLAGVSEQFF. The DNA of the CDR3 is TGTGCCAGCAGCTACCTACTAGCGGGAGTGAGTGAGCAGTTCTTC.

This clone was counted a few times. The CDR3 loop reads CSVGLAGPYNEQFF. The CDR3 bases are TGCAGCGTCGGACTAGCGGGACCCTACAATGAGCAGTTCTTC. J is TRBJ2-1 and V is TRBV29-1; 12 nucleotides line up with TRBD2. This CDR3 has 14 amino acids. CDR1 and CDR2 (germline): SQVTM, ANQGSEA. V trimming: 6 bases; J trimming: 2 bases; junction bases outside the gene matches: 2.

The chain couples TRBV2 to TRBJ2-3, with a possible D match to TRBD2 (5 bases). The germline CDR1 and CDR2 sequences are SNHLY and FYNNEI. The CDR3 sequence is 14 residues long. V lost 2 bases and J 7 bases, leaving 13 bases between the germline ends. The CDR3 DNA reads as TGTGCCAGCAGTGAAACCGGGAAGGAGAATACGCAGTATTTT. Amino acids: CASSETGKENTQYF.

The rearrangement joins TRBV29-1 to TRBJ2-1, with 8 positions matching TRBD1. This CDR3 is 15 amino acids long. V lost 4 bases, J lost 5 bases, and 10 bases stayed unmatched. CDR1 and CDR2 (germline): SQVTM, ANQGSEA. The CDR3 region is CSVVSSGRGHNEQFF. For the CDR3, the DNA is TGCAGCGTTGTTAGCTCGGGCAGGGGGCACAATGAGCAGTTCTTC.

The J gene is TRBJ2-1, the V gene TRBV27; 10 bases line up with TRBD2. V shed 0 bases and J 4 bases; nucleotides not matched to a gene: 3. The CDR3 has 16 amino acids. The V gene's germline CDR1 is MNHEY and CDR2 SMNVEV (reference sequence). DNA of the CDR3: TGTGCCAGCAGTTTATCGCTAGCGGGAGCTTACAATGAGCAGTTCTTC. Amino acid sequence: CASSLSLAGAYNEQFF.